A single T cell receptor beta chain is shown here with its context. Participants came from fewer than 25 US areas, aged roughly 18 to 89 years. Participant-reported clinical history was the basis for cohort assignment. Two negative PCRs, clearance, or symptom resolution characterized the recovered Cohort 3 donors. This sample is part of a study of blood T cell repertoires in COVID-19. The overall study: Sources were T cells, B-cell-depleted T cells, or PBMCs; the material itself was cDNA or gDNA.

The CDR3 covers 14 residues. The ends lost 4 bases at V and 3 bases at J; junction bases unmatched: 3. The germline V gene has CDR1 MNHEY and CDR2 SVGEGT. Using immunoSEQ multiplex PCR, the repertoire was profiled, and TCRdb retains in-frame clones only, with some absent. This table holds 350,000 to 400,000 clones, 89% found once. The clonotype originates from a woman between 25 and 40 years old who had recovered from COVID-19. Sequencing input: PBMCs or T cells enriched from blood (not recorded which). The chain is built from TRBV6-2 or TRBV6-3 and TRBJ1-5; 7 positions match TRBD1. The CDR3 region is CASSWTGSNQPQHF. The CDR3 nucleotides are TGTGCCAGCAGTTGGACAGGATCCAATCAGCCCCAGCATTTT.